These 18 T cell receptor beta chains came from one sample sequenced in a study of beta chain features in type 1 diabetes (dated by TCRdb to the late 2010s). The library relied on the immunoSEQ multiplex PCR assay. The entire isolated RNA was reverse transcribed using the High Capacity cDNA Reverse Transcription Kit, and thus expressed TCRB transcripts were sequenced. The source is immuneACCESS, and TCRdb retained only in-frame sequences with V and J called. Part of the clones is not carried over; for the studies checked, unresolved V genes explain less than half of this, and the remainder is unexplained. This sample gives some 330,000 clones in total; approximately 12% of them show up just once. Of the sample, around 0.0099% is held by the ten largest clones. The antigens for these receptors are not known. Results the study describes overall, beyond this receptor: In all four CD4+ subsets, TCRB CDR3 length was moderately but significantly shorter in type 1 diabetes patients.

Input material: naive CD4+ T cells from blood. This sample's cell subset or site label indicates: true naive CD4+ T cells. The origin of the receptors is a woman younger than 30 with type 1 diabetes.

A few counts support this clone. CDR3 amino acids: CSVGGYRTGNTEAFF. CDR3 coding DNA: TGCAGCGTTGGGGGCTATAGGACGGGGAACACTGAAGCTTTCTTT. This chain links TRBV29-1 with TRBJ1-1, with D possibly being TRBD1 (5 bases). Looked up from germline, CDR1 is SQVTM and CDR2 is ANQGSEA. The CDR3 contains 15 residues. Trimming removed 4 bases from V and 1 base from J, with 16 bases in between.

The chain carries TRBV6-5 and TRBJ2-5; D is uncertain. V was trimmed by 5 bases and J by 4 bases, leaving 11 bases between them. The germline V gene encodes CDR1 MNHEY and CDR2 SVGAGI. The CDR3 length is 13 residues. CDR3 nucleotide sequence: TGTGCCAGCAGTCGCTCTAAGAGAGAGACCCAGTACTTC. Translation gives CASSRSKRETQYF.

The chain joins TRBV2 to TRBJ1-5, with a weak D call TRBD1 (6 bases). The CDR3 is made up of 14 amino acids. The V gene's germline CDR1 is SNHLY and CDR2 FYNNEI. Between the trimmed V and J ends, which lost 5 bases and 1 base, there was a span of 9 bases. The CDR3 bases are TGTGCCAGCAGTACCGGGACAAGCAATCAGCCCCAGCATTTT. Residues: CASSTGTSNQPQHF.

This clone occurred a few times. The rearrangement uses TRBV6-5 and TRBJ1-5, with D unresolved. The CDR3 spans 13 residues. Germline V lookup: CDR1 MNHEY, CDR2 SVGAGI. Trimming left V 8 bases short and J 1 base short, with 9 bases between. For the CDR3, the DNA is TGTGCCAGCCGAGGTCGAAGCAATCAGCCCCAGCATTTT. Its protein is CASRGRSNQPQHF.

V and J are TRBV5-4 and TRBJ2-4; the D is unclear. Germline CDR1 is SGHNT and CDR2 is YYREEE (reference sequence). V shed 6 bases and J shed 0 bases, with 13 bases lying between them. The length of the CDR3 is 15 residues. The CDR3 DNA reads TGTGCCAGCACCTCCGGGTCCGAAGCCAAAAACATTCAGTACTTC. This codes for CASTSGSEAKNIQYF.

The chain uses TRBV19 and TRBJ2-1; D not certain. The germline gives CDR1 LNHDA, CDR2 SQIVND (reference sequence). The length of the CDR3 is 12 residues. Trimming shortened V by 0 bases and J by 6 bases, and 3 bases separated the two germline ends. The DNA of the CDR3 is TGTGCCAGTAGTATAGATCTCAATGAGCAGTTCTTC. Its translation is CASSIDLNEQFF.

This clone was found a few times. This chain uses TRBV7-2 with TRBJ2-1, with a tentative D call TRBD2 (5 bases). CDR1 and CDR2 (germline): SGHTA, FQGNSA. V lost 7 bases to trimming and J lost 1 base, with 11 bases between them. This CDR3 comprises 14 residues. The CDR3 loop reads CASTFRGSYNEQFF. In nucleotides, the CDR3 is TGTGCCAGCACGTTCCGCGGGTCCTACAATGAGCAGTTCTTC.

This clone was recorded a few times. The genes are TRBV10-2 and TRBJ2-7; 7 positions match TRBD1. The CDR3 covers 14 residues. V dropped 3 bases and J dropped 3; count of bases not matched to a gene: 5. Germline V gives CDR1 WSHSY, CDR2 SAAADI. The CDR3 DNA follows: TGCGCCAGCAGTGATTCAGGGGGAATCTACGAGCAGTACTTC. It translates to CASSDSGGIYEQYF.

CDR3 region: CASSPDSQETQYF. Here the CDR3 DNA reads TGTGCCAGCAGTCCGGACAGTCAAGAGACCCAGTACTTC. The rearrangement uses TRBV2 and TRBJ2-5, with D maybe TRBD1 (6 bases). Germline CDR1 and CDR2: SNHLY and FYNNEI. Between the trimmed V and J ends, which lost 5 bases and 2 bases, there was a span of 9 bases. The CDR3 totals 13 residues.

The V call is TRBV18, the J call TRBJ2-7; 9 bases agree with TRBD2. V shed 1 base and J 0 bases; nucleotides not matched to a gene: 4. CDR1 and CDR2 from the germline V gene are KGHSH and LQKENI. The CDR3 runs to 16 residues. This CDR3 reads CASSPLVSGSSYEQYF. CDR3 DNA sequence: TGTGCCAGCTCACCACTCGTTAGCGGGAGCTCCTACGAGCAGTACTTC. Using reference TRBV18 and TRBJ2-7 for the parts outside the CDR3, the full variable domain is NAGVMQNPRHLVRRRGQEARLRCSPMKGHSHVYWYRQLPEEGLKFMVYLQKENIIDESGMPKERFSAEFPKEGPSILRIQQVVRGDSAAYFCASSPLVSGSSYEQYFGPGTRLTVT.

J is TRBJ1-1 and V is TRBV18; a weak D match, TRBD1 (5 bases). The germline CDR1 and CDR2 sequences are KGHSH and LQKENI. V dropped 0 bases and J dropped 5 bases, with 13 bases sitting between them. CDR3 length equals 15 residues. In DNA, the CDR3 is TGTGCCAGCTCACCACCAAGCAGGGAGGGAACTGAAGCTTTCTTT. Its translation is CASSPPSREGTEAFF.

The chain uses TRBV6-4 and TRBJ2-1; 14 nucleotides match TRBD2. Germline assignment: CDR1 MRHNA and CDR2 SNTAGT. The CDR3 has 15 residues. Germline trimming cut 5 bases from V and 6 bases from J; bases unmatched to any gene: 3. CDR3 region: CASSSGLAGVNEQFF. The CDR3 DNA reads as TGTGCCAGCAGTTCGGGACTAGCGGGAGTCAATGAGCAGTTCTTC.

This clone was seen a handful of times. The rearrangement links TRBV13 to TRBJ2-1, with a weak D call TRBD2 (6 bases). V was clipped by 5 bases and J by 9 bases, with 14 bases between them. Per germline, CDR1 PRHDT and CDR2 FYEKMQ (reference sequence). CDR3 length: 13 residues. The CDR3 DNA sequence: TGTGCCAGCAGCCACGTCGGGGGTGGTGAGCAGTTCTTC. Encoded protein: CASSHVGGGEQFF.

The chain is built from TRBV10-3 and TRBJ2-1, with TRBD2 as a possible D gene (5 bases). The CDR3 is 13 amino acids. V shed 8 bases and J shed 0 bases, with 8 bases lying between them. Germline V gives CDR1 ENHRY, CDR2 SYGVKD. The CDR3 spells CAIREPSYNEQFF. The CDR3 nucleotides read TGTGCCATCCGGGAACCCTCCTACAATGAGCAGTTCTTC.

V and J are TRBV7-2 and TRBJ1-2; a weak D match, TRBD1 (6 bases). The V end lost 5 bases, the J end lost 5 bases, and 18 bases lay between the germline ends. There are 15 residues in the CDR3. The germline CDR1 and CDR2 sequences are SGHTA and FQGNSA. The CDR3 region has the DNA TGTGCCAGCAGCCAGCGTGAGACAGGAATTTATGGCTACACCTTC. It codes for CASSQRETGIYGYTF. The full variable domain, completed using reference TRBV7-2 and TRBJ1-2, is GAGVSQSPSNKVTEKGKDVELRCDPISGHTALYWYRQSLGQGLEFLIYFQGNSAPDKSGLPSDRFSAERTGGSVSTLTIQRTQQEDSAVYLCASSQRETGIYGYTFGSGTRLTVV.

This chain's CDR3 is CAETGHPYNEQFF. Written as DNA, the CDR3 is TGTGCCGAGACAGGCCACCCCTACAATGAGCAGTTCTTC. The chain combines TRBV9 with TRBJ2-1; possible D gene TRBD1, 6 bases. This CDR3 is built from 13 residues. Germline V gene sequence: CDR1 SGDLS, CDR2 YYNGEE. The V end was cut by 10 bases, the J end by 2 bases, with 13 bases between.

The V and J genes are TRBV5-4 and TRBJ2-5; possibly TRBD2 for D (5 bases). CDR1 SGHNT and CDR2 YYREEE come from the germline V gene (reference sequence). V shed 0 bases and J shed 0 bases, with 6 bases lying between them. The CDR3 consists of 14 residues. CDR3 in DNA: TGTGCCAGCAGCTTGGCGAGGGACCAAGAGACCCAGTACTTC. Its translation: CASSLARDQETQYF.

The sample holds a few counts of this clone. This sequence joins TRBV5-6 and TRBJ2-7, with 9 bases identical to TRBD1. This CDR3 is 15 amino acids long. CDR1 is SGHDT, CDR2 YYEEEE, per germline. J gave up 1 base and V 4 bases, and 6 bases lay outside the gene matches. The DNA for the CDR3 is TGTGCCAGCAGCCGATCGGGACAGGGATCCTACGAGCAGTACTTC. It codes for CASSRSGQGSYEQYF.